This TCR beta chain was obtained from a study of metastatic and nonmetastatic thyroid tumors. Study results and limitations: Significantly greater TCR beta diversity was reportedly found in malignant thyroid tumors than in benign nodules (in blood and tumor).

By proportion, this clone is medium-sized. Its specificity is unknown. Patients underwent thyroid surgery, and none had received any treatment before it. Trimming cost V 6 bases and J 4 bases, with 7 bases left between them. CDR3 length: 11 amino acids. TCRdb re-called the PCR reads through MiXCR. Of tens of thousands of clones detected, around 25% appear once; the ten largest clones hold under 10%. The sequence was obtained from a female donor with papillary thyroid cancer or a benign thyroid nodule (not recorded which). Some clones in this sample may be carry-over from other donors' samples. The sequenced sample consisted of blood. The gene calls are TRBV12-3 or TRBV12-4 and TRBJ2-7; D unclear. CDR3 DNA sequence: TGTGCCAGCAGCTTTGGGTACGAGCAGTACTTC. Amino acids: CASSFGYEQYF.